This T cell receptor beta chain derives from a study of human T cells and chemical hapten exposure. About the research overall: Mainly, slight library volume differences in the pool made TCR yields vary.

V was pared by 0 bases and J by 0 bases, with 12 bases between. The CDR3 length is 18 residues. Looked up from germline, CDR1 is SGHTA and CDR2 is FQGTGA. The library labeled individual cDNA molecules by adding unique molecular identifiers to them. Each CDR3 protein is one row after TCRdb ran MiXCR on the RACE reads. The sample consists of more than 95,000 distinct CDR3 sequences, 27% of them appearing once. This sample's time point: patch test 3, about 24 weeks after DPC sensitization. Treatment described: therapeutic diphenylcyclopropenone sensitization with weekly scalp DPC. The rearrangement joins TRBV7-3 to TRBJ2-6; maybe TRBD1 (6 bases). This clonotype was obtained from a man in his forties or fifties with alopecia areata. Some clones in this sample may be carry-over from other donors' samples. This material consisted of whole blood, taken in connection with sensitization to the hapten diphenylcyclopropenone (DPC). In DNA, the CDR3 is TGTGCCAGCAGCTTAACAGGGACACCCTCCTCTGGGGCCAACGTCCTGACTTTC. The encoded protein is CASSLTGTPSSGANVLTF.